The clone carrying this T cell receptor (beta chain) is a singleton in its sample. Its target is not known. These data come from a study of PD-L1 blockade in urothelial cancer. Study-wide findings and caveats: Tumor-linked clones in blood grew more by 3 weeks in durable-benefit patients.

V shed 0 bases and J 10 bases; nucleotides not matched to a gene: 6. Per germline, CDR1 MNHEY and CDR2 SVGAGI. The CDR3 is 14 residues long. The repertoire was sequenced with immunoSEQ multiplex PCR; TCRdb's copy has only in-frame clones and lacks some. The top ten hold under 2.5% of the sample, which has roughly 46,000 clones, roughly 88% seen once. Noted time point: peripheral blood 6 weeks after treatment start. A total of 1 to 8 samples per patient were collected pretreatment and on-treatment. The origin of this receptor is a man between 50 and 59 years old with urothelial cancer. The chain links TRBV6-5 to TRBJ2-7, with 10 nucleotides matching TRBD1. The sample here was PBMCs, taken around atezolizumab (anti-PD-L1) treatment. The CDR3 sequence is CASSYSEGTGDQYF. The CDR3 DNA sequence: TGTGCCAGCAGTTACTCGGAAGGGACAGGGGACCAGTACTTC.